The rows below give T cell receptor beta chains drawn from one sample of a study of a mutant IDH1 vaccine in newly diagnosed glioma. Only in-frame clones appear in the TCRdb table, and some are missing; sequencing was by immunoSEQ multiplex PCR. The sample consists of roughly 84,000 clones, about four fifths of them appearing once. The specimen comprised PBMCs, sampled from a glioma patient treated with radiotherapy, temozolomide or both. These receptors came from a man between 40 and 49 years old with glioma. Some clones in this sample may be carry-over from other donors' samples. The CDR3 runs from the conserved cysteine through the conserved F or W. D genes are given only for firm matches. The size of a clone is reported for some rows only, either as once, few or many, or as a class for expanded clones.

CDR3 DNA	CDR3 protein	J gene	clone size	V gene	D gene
TGTGCCAGCATCCTTGGCGCGGGGACTGAAGCTTTCTTT	CASILGAGTEAFF	TRBJ1-1	NA	TRBV5-6	NA
TGTGCCAGCAGCTTAGCGCAGGGACAGGGGGCGGCGGGCTACACCTTC	CASSLAQGQGAAGYTF	TRBJ1-2	NA	TRBV7-9	TRBD1
TGTGCCAGCAGCCGCGCGAACAGGAATTCACCCCTCCACTTT	CASSRANRNSPLHF	TRBJ1-6	NA	TRBV7-2	NA
TGTGCCAGCAGCGTAGAGACAGGGGACTATGGCTACACCTTC	CASSVETGDYGYTF	TRBJ1-2	NA	TRBV9	TRBD1
TGTGCCAGTAGTATAGGGACAGGGGGCCCTCAGCCCCAGCATTTT	CASSIGTGGPQPQHF	TRBJ1-5	medium-sized	TRBV19	TRBD1
TGTGCCAGCAGCTTGGACCGGGACAGGGGAGCAGATACGCAGTATTTT	CASSLDRDRGADTQYF	TRBJ2-3	NA	TRBV5-8	TRBD1
TGTGCCAGCAGTGATCCAGGGGGCTCCTACGAGCAGTACTTC	CASSDPGGSYEQYF	TRBJ2-7	many	TRBV2	TRBD1
TGTGCCAGCAGCTTAGGACTTGGGCTAATGAACACTGAAGCTTTCTTT	CASSLGLGLMNTEAFF	TRBJ1-1	NA	TRBV7-2	NA
TGTGCCAGCAGCCTGGGGTCAGGTTTGCAGCCCCAGCATTTT	CASSLGSGLQPQHF	TRBJ1-5	once	TRBV7-9	NA
TGTGCCAGCAGCTTAGGTAGGTTCTCCTACGAGCAGTACTTC	CASSLGRFSYEQYF	TRBJ2-7	NA	TRBV13	NA
TGCGCCAGCAGCCCCTGGGGGGGGGCGAACTACGAGCAGTACTTC	CASSPWGGANYEQYF	TRBJ2-7	NA	TRBV5-1	NA
TGCAGCGTTGTTGTGGGGGCTGAGACCCAGTACTTC	CSVVVGAETQYF	TRBJ2-5	NA	TRBV29-1	NA
TGTGCCAGTAACCGGGGGTCCCTCGAGAACTATGGCTACACCTTC	CASNRGSLENYGYTF	TRBJ1-2	NA	TRBV19	NA
TGTGCCTGGAGTGCGGCAGGGGGGTATCAGCCCCAGCATTTT	CAWSAAGGYQPQHF	TRBJ1-5	NA	TRBV30	TRBD1
TGTGCCAGCTCCCACCCGGGGGAGGCCTACGAGCAGTACTTC	CASSHPGEAYEQYF	TRBJ2-7	NA	TRBV18	NA
TGTGCCAGCAGCCAAGAGGCGAGAGGGAGGGGCTATGGCTACACCTTC	CASSQEARGRGYGYTF	TRBJ1-2	NA	TRBV14	NA
TGCGCCAGCAGCTTGAGTGGGCCGGCCCTCTCACCCTATGGCTACACCTTC	CASSLSGPALSPYGYTF	TRBJ1-2	once	TRBV5-1	NA
TGTGCCAGCGGATTGGGGAACACTGAAGCTTTCTTT	CASGLGNTEAFF	TRBJ1-1	NA	TRBV2	NA
TGTGCCAGCAGGGAGGGCCGGGACGCCAATAGGAACACTGAAGCTTTCTTT	CASREGRDANRNTEAFF	TRBJ1-1	NA	TRBV2	NA
TGTGCCAGCAGCCTACGCGGTACAGGGAACGAGGCAAACACCATATATTTT	CASSLRGTGNEANTIYF	TRBJ1-3	once	TRBV7-9	NA
TGTGCCAGCACCCGGACAGGGGGCGAAAATCCCTACGAGCAGTACTTC	CASTRTGGENPYEQYF	TRBJ2-7	NA	TRBV2	TRBD1
TGTGCCTGGAGTCTGTTGGGGATCCAAGAGACCCAGTACTTC	CAWSLLGIQETQYF	TRBJ2-5	NA	TRBV30	NA
TGTGCCAGCAGTAGTCGAGCGGGGCCCCGCACAGATACGCAGTATTTT	CASSSRAGPRTDTQYF	TRBJ2-3	NA	TRBV5-4	TRBD2
TGTGCCAGCAGCTTACTAGATAGCTCCTACAATGAGCAGTTCTTC	CASSLLDSSYNEQFF	TRBJ2-1	NA	TRBV7-8	NA
TGTGCCAGCAGTGAAGCAAACCCCTCTGGAAACACCATATATTTT	CASSEANPSGNTIYF	TRBJ1-3	NA	TRBV2	NA
TGTGCCAGCAGCCAAGTGGGGACAGGGAACTACGAGCAGTACTTC	CASSQVGTGNYEQYF	TRBJ2-7	NA	TRBV4-2	TRBD1
TGTGCCAGCAGGCGACAGGAGTATGAGCAGTTCTTC	CASRRQEYEQFF	TRBJ2-1	NA	TRBV7-6	NA
TGTGCCAGCAGCCGTGACAGCGAAAACATTCAGTACTTC	CASSRDSENIQYF	TRBJ2-4	NA	TRBV5-5	NA
TGTGCCAGCAGCTTCAATCAGCCCCAGCATTTT	CASSFNQPQHF	TRBJ1-5	NA	TRBV5-6	NA
TGCGCCACCACAGAGAGAAATCTGGAAGAGACCCAGTACTTC	CATTERNLEETQYF	TRBJ2-5	NA	TRBV5-1	NA
TGTGCCAGCGTCGAGGGCCAGATTTACACCTTC	CASVEGQIYTF	TRBJ1-2	NA	TRBV7-9	NA
TGTGCCAGCGCCTACAGGGACGAGCAGTACTTC	CASAYRDEQYF	TRBJ2-7	NA	TRBV2	NA
TGCAGCGTTGAACAGCGGGGGGGCAGATCTGATGAGCAGTTCTTC	CSVEQRGGRSDEQFF	TRBJ2-1	NA	TRBV29-1	TRBD2
TGCGCCAGCAGCTTGCCCCTACAGGGGTCGGCCTATGGCTACACCTTC	CASSLPLQGSAYGYTF	TRBJ1-2	NA	TRBV5-1	TRBD1
TGTGCCAGCAGCCTACAGACCAGTACCCAGTACTTC	CASSLQTSTQYF	TRBJ2-5	NA	TRBV14	NA
TGCAGCGTTGGGGCCGGCAGCGGGGGTGAAAAACTGTTTTTT	CSVGAGSGGEKLFF	TRBJ1-4	NA	TRBV29-1	NA
TGTGCCAGCAGTGCCACAGGTGGCTACACCTTC	CASSATGGYTF	TRBJ1-2	few	TRBV6-5	NA
TGTGCCAGCAGCTTGACCGGCGGTCAAGCCAAAAACATTCAGTACTTC	CASSLTGGQAKNIQYF	TRBJ2-4	NA	TRBV7-9	NA
TGCGCCAGCAGCCAAGAACAGGGAAACTATGGCTACACCTTC	CASSQEQGNYGYTF	TRBJ1-2	NA	TRBV4-1	NA
TGTGCCAGCAGTTTATCGATAATTGGGCATTATGGCTACACCTTC	CASSLSIIGHYGYTF	TRBJ1-2	NA	TRBV27	NA
TGTGCCAGTAGTATAGGCCATACAGGAGATTTTAACTATGGCTACACCTTC	CASSIGHTGDFNYGYTF	TRBJ1-2	NA	TRBV19	NA
TGCGCCAGCAGAAGTGGCGGGGGAGGCAATGAGCAGTTCTTC	CASRSGGGGNEQFF	TRBJ2-1	once	TRBV5-1	TRBD2
TGTGCCATCAGTGAAGGGGTAGCGGGGGTAGAGACCCAGTACTTC	CAISEGVAGVETQYF	TRBJ2-5	NA	TRBV10-3	TRBD2
TGTGCCAGCAGCCCCTCCTACGAGCAGTACTTC	CASSPSYEQYF	TRBJ2-7	many	TRBV7-9	NA
TGTGCCAGCAGCTACGACAGGGCGAGCTATGGCTACACCTTC	CASSYDRASYGYTF	TRBJ1-2	few	TRBV11-2	TRBD1
TGTGCCAGCAGTGAACAGTCCACGAACACTGAAGCTTTCTTT	CASSEQSTNTEAFF	TRBJ1-1	NA	TRBV2	NA
TGCAGCGTCAGGGACAGGGGGCTTTCCTACGAGCAGTACTTC	CSVRDRGLSYEQYF	TRBJ2-7	NA	TRBV29-1	TRBD1
TGTGCCAGCAGCAATGACTACTCCAAAAATTCACCCCTCCACTTT	CASSNDYSKNSPLHF	TRBJ1-6	NA	TRBV5-4	NA
TGTGCCAGCAGTTACTCAGGGAGTCGAGGCTATGGCTACACCTTC	CASSYSGSRGYGYTF	TRBJ1-2	NA	TRBV6-5	NA
TGTGCCACCAGCAGAGCAGAAGGGGGGACTTCTGGAAACACCATATATTTT	CATSRAEGGTSGNTIYF	TRBJ1-3	NA	TRBV15	NA
TGTGCCAGCAGCCCCCGGCGGGGGGGCAGAAACTATGGCTACACCTTC	CASSPRRGGRNYGYTF	TRBJ1-2	NA	TRBV5-6	NA
TGTGCCAGCAACTCCCGTACAGGAGCCCACGAGCAGTACTTC	CASNSRTGAHEQYF	TRBJ2-7	few	TRBV6-5	NA
TGTGCCAGCAGCTTAGGGGGGGAGAACACTGAAGCTTTCTTT	CASSLGGENTEAFF	TRBJ1-1	NA	TRBV13	NA
TGTGCCAGCAGCTTGGACGGTAGGGGCCCTTACGAGCAGTACTTC	CASSLDGRGPYEQYF	TRBJ2-7	NA	TRBV5-4	NA